The 23 T cell receptor beta chains reported below all come from one sample, sequenced in a study of shared clonotypes between healthy human individuals. Clones were sequenced by immunoSEQ multiplex PCR, and TCRdb holds only the in-frame ones, with some missing. The top ten clones hold around 0.35% of a sample with 2,500,000 or so clones, about 90% of them seen once. The sample was naive CD4+ T cells from PBMCs. The subset: CD45RA+ positively selected. The source of these receptors is a man aged 18 to 30 in good health. Some clones in this sample may be carry-over from other donors' samples.

The chain uses TRBV15 and TRBJ2-7, with 12 bases fitting TRBD1. Germline values: CDR1 LNHNV, CDR2 YYDKDF (reference sequence). V shed 5 bases and J 6 bases; nucleotides not matched to a gene: 17. This CDR3 spans 18 amino acids. The CDR3, as DNA: TGTGCCACCAGCCCGACCCAGGGACAGGGGGCCAGCATCCGCGAGCAGTACTTC. Its protein is CATSPTQGQGASIREQYF.

The genes are TRBV4-3 and TRBJ1-2; D possibly corresponds to TRBD1 (6 bases). Germline CDR1 reads LGHNA; CDR2 reads YSLEER. Trimming took off 4 bases at V and 8 bases at J, with 17 bases between the two ends. This CDR3 is 14 amino acids long. The CDR3 nucleotides are TGCGCCAGCAGCCCCGGAGGACAGCGGTCGGGCTACACCTTC. Translation: CASSPGGQRSGYTF.

The V gene is TRBV7-8, the J gene TRBJ1-6; maybe TRBD1 (6 bases). This CDR3 contains 14 residues. Germline lookup yields CDR1 SGHVS and CDR2 FQNEAQ. Trimming stripped 5 bases from V and 8 bases from J, with 13 bases between. CDR3 in DNA: TGTGCCAGCAGCCTACCCCACAGGGATTCACCCCTCCACTTT. Amino acids: CASSLPHRDSPLHF.

The V gene is TRBV27, the J gene TRBJ2-1; 7 nucleotides line up with TRBD1. In germline, CDR1 is MNHEY, CDR2 SMNVEV (reference sequence). The V and J ends lost 6 bases and 4 bases, in that order; junction bases with no gene match: 6. CDR3 length: 14 amino acids. CDR3 region: CASRGTVLYNEQFF. The CDR3, as DNA: TGTGCCAGCAGAGGGACAGTACTTTACAATGAGCAGTTCTTC.

The rearrangement joins TRBV19 to TRBJ2-7, with TRBD1 identical over 7 bases. This CDR3 region has 12 residues. V was pared by 5 bases and J by 7 bases, with 5 bases of the junction left unmatched. CDR1 LNHDA and CDR2 SQIVND come from the germline V gene (reference sequence). The CDR3 sequence: CASSADREEQYF. In nucleotides, the CDR3 is TGTGCCAGTAGTGCCGACAGGGAAGAGCAGTACTTC.

This chain uses TRBV9 with TRBJ1-1; TRBD1 might be the D (6 bases). Germline assignment: CDR1 SGDLS and CDR2 YYNGEE. The CDR3 runs to 12 residues. V gave up 2 bases and J gave up 8 bases, with 10 bases separating them. The CDR3 protein is CASSVDTGEAFF. CDR3 coding DNA: TGTGCCAGCAGCGTGGACACAGGGGAAGCTTTCTTT.

The chain couples TRBV2 to TRBJ1-5; TRBD1 aligns across 7 bases. The CDR3 runs to 15 residues. The germline V gene encodes CDR1 SNHLY and CDR2 FYNNEI. V was clipped by 7 bases and J by 6 bases; unmatched bases: 12. The CDR3 region has the DNA TGTGCCAGCACCGATAAGGCAGGGGGTAGTCAGCCCCAGCATTTT. It translates to CASTDKAGGSQPQHF.

The chain couples TRBV9 to TRBJ2-1; D possibly corresponds to TRBD2 (7 bases). This CDR3 is 16 amino acids long. CDR1 and CDR2 (germline): SGDLS, YYNGEE. Trimming cost V 0 bases and J 3 bases, with 13 bases left between them. The CDR3 nucleotides read TGTGCCAGCAGCGTAGCAGGACAGCGGGACTACAATGAGCAGTTCTTC. Amino acids: CASSVAGQRDYNEQFF.

V and J are TRBV5-1 and TRBJ2-7; possibly TRBD1 or TRBD2 for D (5 bases each). Trimming stripped 0 bases from V and 5 bases from J, with 12 bases between. CDR1 is SGHRS and CDR2 is YFSETQ in the germline V gene. The CDR3 totals 14 residues. The CDR3 coding sequence is TGCGCCAGCAGCTTGGAGACAGACGGGAACGAGCAGTACTTC. This gives the protein CASSLETDGNEQYF. The entire variable domain, with the rest obtained from reference TRBV5-1 and TRBJ2-7, is as follows: KAGVTQTPRYLIKTRGQQVTLSCSPISGHRSVSWYQQTPGQGLQFLFEYFSETQRNKGNFPGRFSGRQFSNSRSEMNVSTLELGDSALYLCASSLETDGNEQYFGPGTRLTVT.

This chain connects TRBV18 to TRBJ2-3, with a tentative D call TRBD1 (5 bases). Germline V gene data show CDR1 as KGHSH and CDR2 as LQKENI. The CDR3 extends over 16 amino acids. V gave up 1 base and J gave up 2 bases, with 13 bases separating them. The DNA for the CDR3 is TGTGCCAGCTCACCACGACAGCTTCGTGCCACAGATACGCAGTATTTT. Residues: CASSPRQLRATDTQYF. The entire variable domain, with the rest obtained from reference TRBV18 and TRBJ2-3, is as follows: NAGVMQNPRHLVRRRGQEARLRCSPMKGHSHVYWYRQLPEEGLKFMVYLQKENIIDESGMPKERFSAEFPKEGPSILRIQQVVRGDSAAYFCASSPRQLRATDTQYFGPGTRLTVL.

V gene TRBV27 combines with J gene TRBJ1-1; TRBD1 is a possible D gene (5 bases). Germline CDR1 and CDR2: MNHEY and SMNVEV (reference sequence). This CDR3 contains 15 residues. Trimming shortened V by 1 base and J by 3 bases, and 12 bases separated the two germline ends. CDR3 loop: CASSLLGLGDTEAFF. CDR3 bases: TGTGCCAGCAGTTTATTGGGCCTAGGGGACACTGAAGCTTTCTTT.

Regarding this clone: In the same sample, other DNA sequences code for this CDR3. The chain recombines TRBV18 with TRBJ1-2; possibly TRBD1 for D (6 bases). Trimming removed 2 bases at V and 4 bases at J, with 11 bases between. Germline CDR1 KGHSH, CDR2 LQKENI. The CDR3 covers 14 residues. CDR3 in DNA: TGTGCCAGCTCACCAGAAACAGGGTCCTATGGCTACACCTTC. Protein sequence: CASSPETGSYGYTF.

This clone came up once. The V and J genes are TRBV6-8 and TRBJ1-2; no clear D. V gave up 4 bases and J gave up 0 bases, with 18 bases separating them. CDR1 is MNHGY and CDR2 is SAAAGT in the germline V gene. The CDR3 length is 17 residues. The CDR3 here is CASSWKDPWLTNYGYTF. In DNA, the CDR3 is TGTGCCAGCAGTTGGAAGGACCCTTGGCTTACTAACTATGGCTACACCTTC.

CDR3 loop: CASSNRGGSEAFF. DNA for the CDR3: TGTGCCAGCAGTAACAGGGGAGGCAGTGAAGCTTTCTTT. This chain joins TRBV2 and TRBJ1-1, with 7 bases identical to TRBD1. V shed 5 bases, J shed 7 bases, and the junction held 7 bases outside the gene matches. The CDR3 extends over 13 amino acids. The germline CDR1 and CDR2 sequences are SNHLY and FYNNEI.

This chain joins TRBV12-5 and TRBJ1-1; TRBD1 might be the D (5 bases). The V and J ends lost 0 bases and 4 bases respectively, with 15 bases between them. This CDR3 has 16 residues. Germline CDR1 LGHNT, CDR2 FRNRAP. The CDR3 region is CASGLVLGGGSTEAFF. CDR3 DNA sequence: TGTGCTAGTGGTTTGGTACTCGGGGGAGGAAGCACTGAAGCTTTCTTT.

A remark on this clone: A read error may account for a junction end that differs from germline. The chain recombines TRBV6-1 with TRBJ1-2, with D perhaps matching TRBD1 (6 bases). This CDR3 has 15 amino acids. Germline CDR1 reads MNHNS; CDR2 reads SASEGT. The CDR3 spells CASTEKGEMPYGYTF. The CDR3 DNA follows: TGTGCCAGCACTGAAAAGGGGGAAATGCCCTATGGCTACACCTTC.

This clone has just one count. V gene TRBV20-1 combines with J gene TRBJ2-7, with D maybe TRBD2 (5 bases). Germline V gives CDR1 DFQATT, CDR2 SNEGSKA (reference sequence). V was cut by 6 bases and J by 4 bases, with 10 bases left in between. CDR3 length equals 11 residues. The CDR3 sequence: CSAAVSYEQYF. In DNA, the CDR3 is TGCAGTGCAGCGGTTTCTTACGAGCAGTACTTC.

This chain joins TRBV7-2 and TRBJ1-2; 8 bases match TRBD1. Germline CDR1 SGHTA, CDR2 FQGNSA. The CDR3 is made up of 14 amino acids. Germline trimming cut 2 bases from V and 7 bases from J; bases unmatched to any gene: 6. CDR3 DNA sequence: TGTGCCAGCAGCTTATGGGCAGACAGGGGTGGCTACACCTTC. Its protein is CASSLWADRGGYTF.

The chain employs TRBV19 and TRBJ1-2; TRBD1 matches at 8 bases. CDR3 size: 16 residues. The germline gives CDR1 LNHDA, CDR2 SQIVND (reference sequence). The V gene end was trimmed by 0 bases and the J gene end by 4 bases; junction bases not matched to a gene: 7. This CDR3 reads CASSIDPDRDGYGYTF. CDR3 coding DNA: TGTGCCAGTAGTATAGACCCGGACAGGGACGGCTATGGCTACACCTTC.

The chain employs TRBV29-1 and TRBJ2-1, with TRBD1 matching over 7 bases. CDR1 and CDR2 from the germline V gene are SQVTM and ANQGSEA. After removal of 4 bases from V and 7 bases from J, the junction contained 4 bases not matched to a gene. The CDR3 loop spans 12 amino acids. CDR3 in amino acids: CSVGRGRNEQFF. CDR3 bases: TGCAGCGTTGGAAGGGGGCGGAATGAGCAGTTCTTC.

The J gene is TRBJ2-7, the V gene TRBV2, with TRBD2 identical over 9 bases. Germline V CDR1 and CDR2: SNHLY, FYNNEI. CDR3 length: 15 amino acids. The V gene end was trimmed by 4 bases and the J gene end by 5 bases; junction bases not matched to a gene: 9. The CDR3 sequence: CASSVRLAGPHEQYF. CDR3 DNA: TGTGCCAGCAGTGTTCGCCTAGCGGGACCCCACGAGCAGTACTTC.

The V call is TRBV4-1, the J call TRBJ1-2; TRBD1 matches 8 bases. The V and J ends lost 1 base and 8 bases, in that order; junction bases with no gene match: 6. This CDR3 comprises 14 residues. CDR1 is MGHRA and CDR2 is YSYEKL in the germline V gene. The CDR3 spells CASSQVAGGPGYTF. The CDR3 region has the DNA TGCGCCAGCAGCCAAGTGGCAGGGGGCCCGGGCTACACCTTC.

The chain recombines TRBV9 with TRBJ2-7; 9 positions match TRBD2. Per germline, CDR1 SGDLS and CDR2 YYNGEE. This CDR3 is 17 amino acids long. J lost 2 bases, V lost 3 bases, and 12 bases had no gene match. Here the CDR3 reads CASSGPRVAGATYEQYF. The CDR3 DNA sequence: TGTGCCAGCAGCGGTCCAAGGGTAGCGGGAGCAACCTACGAGCAGTACTTC.